The entry that follows covers one T cell receptor (beta chain) sequence. V gave up 4 bases and J gave up 10 bases, with 8 bases separating them. The CDR3 spans 10 residues. Germline CDR1 is SQVTM and CDR2 is ANQGSEA. This record belongs to a study of blood T cell repertoires in COVID-19. Study at large: Acute and convalescent COVID-19 samples came from the United States, Italy and Spain.

Original processing notes: The assay estimated nucleated cells by amplifying reference gene primers. The assay was immunoSEQ multiplex PCR, and TCRdb's table has in-frame clones only and misses some. The V and J calls and clone size are taken from that table; D and trimming were inferred from the DNA. The repertoire holds 110,000 to 150,000 clones, roughly 83% seen once, with 4.5% to 6% in the top ten. Individuals drawn from 20 to 25 US areas were about 18 to 89 years old. The sequence was collected from a man between 40 and 49 years old with acute COVID-19. The rearrangement joins TRBV29-1 to TRBJ2-1; D gene ambiguous. Source material: PBMCs or T cells enriched from blood (not recorded which). CDR3 DNA: TGCAGCGTTGCTGACTCCGAGCAGTTCTTC. Translating it yields CSVADSEQFF.